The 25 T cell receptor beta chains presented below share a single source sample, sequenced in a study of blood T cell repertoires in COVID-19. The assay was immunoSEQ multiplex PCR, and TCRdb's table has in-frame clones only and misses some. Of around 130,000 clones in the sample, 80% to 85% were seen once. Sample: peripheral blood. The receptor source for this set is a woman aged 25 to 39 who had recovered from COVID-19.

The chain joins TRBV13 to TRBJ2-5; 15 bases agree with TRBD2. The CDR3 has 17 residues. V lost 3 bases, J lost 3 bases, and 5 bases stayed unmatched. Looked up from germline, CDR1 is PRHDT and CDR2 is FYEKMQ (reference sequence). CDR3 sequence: CASSFTGTSGGKETQYF. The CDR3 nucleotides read TGTGCCAGCAGCTTCACCGGGACTAGCGGGGGGAAAGAGACCCAGTACTTC.

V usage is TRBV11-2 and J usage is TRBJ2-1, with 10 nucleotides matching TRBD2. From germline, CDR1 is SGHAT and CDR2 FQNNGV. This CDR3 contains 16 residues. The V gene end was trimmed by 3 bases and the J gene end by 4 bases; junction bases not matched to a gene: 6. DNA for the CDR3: TGTGCCAGCAGCTTCCAAGCGGGAGGGCCGTACAATGAGCAGTTCTTC. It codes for CASSFQAGGPYNEQFF.

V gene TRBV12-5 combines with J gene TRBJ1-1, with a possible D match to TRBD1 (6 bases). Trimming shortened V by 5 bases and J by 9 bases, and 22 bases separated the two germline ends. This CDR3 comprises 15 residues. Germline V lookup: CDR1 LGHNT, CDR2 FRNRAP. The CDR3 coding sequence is TGTGCTAGTGGTCCCCCAGGGACCCAGGGGACCCAAGCTTTCTTT. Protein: CASGPPGTQGTQAFF.

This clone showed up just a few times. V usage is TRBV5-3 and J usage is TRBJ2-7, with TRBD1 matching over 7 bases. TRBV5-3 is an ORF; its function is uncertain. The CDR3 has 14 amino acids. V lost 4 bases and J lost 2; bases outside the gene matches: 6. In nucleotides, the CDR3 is TGTGCCAGAAGCATCCGGGACAGTACCTACGAGCAGTACTTC. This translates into CARSIRDSTYEQYF.

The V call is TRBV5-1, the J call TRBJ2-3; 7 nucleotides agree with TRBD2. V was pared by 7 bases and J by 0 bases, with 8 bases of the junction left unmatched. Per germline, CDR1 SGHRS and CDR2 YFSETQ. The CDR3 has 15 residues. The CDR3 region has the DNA TGCGCCAGCTGCCTACTAGCGTCTAGCACAGATACGCAGTATTTT. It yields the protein CASCLLASSTDTQYF.

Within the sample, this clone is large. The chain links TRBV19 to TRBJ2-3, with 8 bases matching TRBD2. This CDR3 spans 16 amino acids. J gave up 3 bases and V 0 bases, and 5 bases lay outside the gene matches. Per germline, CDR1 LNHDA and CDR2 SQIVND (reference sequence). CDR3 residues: CASSIDQSGRTDTQYF. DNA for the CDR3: TGTGCCAGTAGTATAGATCAGAGCGGGAGAACAGATACGCAGTATTTT.

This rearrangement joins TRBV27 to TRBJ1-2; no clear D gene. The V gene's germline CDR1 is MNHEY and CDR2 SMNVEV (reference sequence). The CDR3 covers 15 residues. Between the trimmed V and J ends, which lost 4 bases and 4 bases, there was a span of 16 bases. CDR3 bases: TGTGCCAGCAGTTATGGCCCGGAGGCCCTCTATGGCTACACCTTC. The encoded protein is CASSYGPEALYGYTF.

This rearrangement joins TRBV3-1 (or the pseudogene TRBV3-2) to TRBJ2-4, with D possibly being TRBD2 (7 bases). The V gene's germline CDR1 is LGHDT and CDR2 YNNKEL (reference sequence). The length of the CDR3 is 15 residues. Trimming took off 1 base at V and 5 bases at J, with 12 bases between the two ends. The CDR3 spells CASSQGAGAQNIQYF. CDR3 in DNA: TGTGCCAGCAGCCAAGGGGCGGGGGCCCAAAACATTCAGTACTTC.

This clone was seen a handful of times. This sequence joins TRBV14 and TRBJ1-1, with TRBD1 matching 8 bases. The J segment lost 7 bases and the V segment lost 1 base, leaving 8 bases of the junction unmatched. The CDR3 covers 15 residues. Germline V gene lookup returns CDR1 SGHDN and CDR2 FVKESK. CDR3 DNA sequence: TGTGCCAGCAGCCAAGTGACAGGGGTATTGAGTGAAGCTTTCTTT. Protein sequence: CASSQVTGVLSEAFF.

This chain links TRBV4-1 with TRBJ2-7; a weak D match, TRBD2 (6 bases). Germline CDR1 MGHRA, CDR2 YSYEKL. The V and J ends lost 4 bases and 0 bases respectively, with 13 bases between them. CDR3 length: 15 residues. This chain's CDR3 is CASSPTSRDSYEQYF. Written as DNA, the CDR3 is TGCGCCAGCAGCCCAACTAGCCGAGACTCCTACGAGCAGTACTTC.

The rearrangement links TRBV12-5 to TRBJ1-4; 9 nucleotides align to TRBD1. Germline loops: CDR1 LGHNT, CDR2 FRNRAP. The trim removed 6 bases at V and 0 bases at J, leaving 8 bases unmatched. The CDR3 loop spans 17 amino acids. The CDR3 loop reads CASGPGTGTSTNEKLFF. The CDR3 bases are TGTGCTAGTGGACCCGGGACAGGGACATCAACTAATGAAAAACTGTTTTTT.

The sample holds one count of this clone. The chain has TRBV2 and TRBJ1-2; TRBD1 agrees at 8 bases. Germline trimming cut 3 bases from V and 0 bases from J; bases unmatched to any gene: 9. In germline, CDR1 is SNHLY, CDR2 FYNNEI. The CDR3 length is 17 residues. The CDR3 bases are TGTGCCAGCAGTGAGGTGGCAGGGGGCCCCACTAACTATGGCTACACCTTC. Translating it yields CASSEVAGGPTNYGYTF.

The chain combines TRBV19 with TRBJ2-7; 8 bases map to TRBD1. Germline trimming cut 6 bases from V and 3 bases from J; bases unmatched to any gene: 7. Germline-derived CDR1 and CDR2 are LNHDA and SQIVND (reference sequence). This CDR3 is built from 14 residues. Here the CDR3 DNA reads TGTGCCAGTAGCCCCGGACAGGGCAACTACGAGCAGTACTTC. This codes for CASSPGQGNYEQYF.

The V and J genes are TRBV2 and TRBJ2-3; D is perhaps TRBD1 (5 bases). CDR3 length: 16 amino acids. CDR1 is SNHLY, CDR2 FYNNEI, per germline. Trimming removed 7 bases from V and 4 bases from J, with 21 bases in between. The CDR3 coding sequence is TGTGCCAGCACTTTTTCCGGTCTAAAGGGGCCAGATACGCAGTATTTT. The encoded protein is CASTFSGLKGPDTQYF.

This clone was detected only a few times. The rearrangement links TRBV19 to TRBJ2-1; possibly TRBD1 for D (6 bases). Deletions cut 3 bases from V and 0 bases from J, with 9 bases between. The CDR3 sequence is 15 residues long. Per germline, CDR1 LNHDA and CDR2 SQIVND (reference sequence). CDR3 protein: CASSIDRSSYNEQFF. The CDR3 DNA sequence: TGTGCCAGTAGTATTGACAGGAGCTCCTACAATGAGCAGTTCTTC.

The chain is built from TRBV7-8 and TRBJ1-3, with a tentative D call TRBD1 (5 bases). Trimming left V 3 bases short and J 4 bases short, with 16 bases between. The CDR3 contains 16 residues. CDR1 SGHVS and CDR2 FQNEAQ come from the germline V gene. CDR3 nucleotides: TGTGCCAGCAGCTTCGGGGGGAGCTCCAGCGGAAACACCATATATTTT. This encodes CASSFGGSSSGNTIYF.

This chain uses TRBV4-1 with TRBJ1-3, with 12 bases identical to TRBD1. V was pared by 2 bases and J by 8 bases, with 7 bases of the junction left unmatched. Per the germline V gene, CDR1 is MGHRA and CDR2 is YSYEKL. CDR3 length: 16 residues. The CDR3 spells CASSQRVGQGADTIYF. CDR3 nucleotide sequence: TGCGCCAGCAGCCAAAGGGTGGGACAGGGGGCTGACACCATATATTTT.

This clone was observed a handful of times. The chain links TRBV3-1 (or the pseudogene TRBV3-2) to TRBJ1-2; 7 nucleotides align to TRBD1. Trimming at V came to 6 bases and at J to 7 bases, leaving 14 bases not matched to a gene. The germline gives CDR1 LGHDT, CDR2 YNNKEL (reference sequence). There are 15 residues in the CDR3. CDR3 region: CASSREFRGQGGYTF. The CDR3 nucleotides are TGTGCCAGCAGTAGGGAATTTAGGGGGCAAGGTGGCTACACCTTC.

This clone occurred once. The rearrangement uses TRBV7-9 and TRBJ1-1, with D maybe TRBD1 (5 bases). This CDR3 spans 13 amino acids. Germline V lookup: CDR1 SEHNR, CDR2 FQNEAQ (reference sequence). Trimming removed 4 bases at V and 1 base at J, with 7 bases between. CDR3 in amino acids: CASSSQGNTEAFF. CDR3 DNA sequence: TGTGCCAGCAGCTCCCAGGGGAACACTGAAGCTTTCTTT.

CDR3 DNA sequence: TGTGCCAGCAGCTTGGGGGGACTATATGGCTACACCTTC. It codes for CASSLGGLYGYTF. The V call is TRBV5-4, the J call TRBJ1-2; D is perhaps TRBD1 (5 bases). Trimming stripped 0 bases from V and 5 bases from J, with 8 bases between. The germline V gene encodes CDR1 SGHNT and CDR2 YYREEE (reference sequence). The CDR3 has 13 amino acids. The full variable domain, in which reference TRBV5-4 and TRBJ1-2 provide the parts outside the CDR3, is ETGVTQSPTHLIKTRGQQVTLRCSSQSGHNTVSWYQQALGQGPQFIFQYYREEENGRGNFPPRFSGLQFPNYSSELNVNALELDDSALYLCASSLGGLYGYTFGSGTRLTVV.

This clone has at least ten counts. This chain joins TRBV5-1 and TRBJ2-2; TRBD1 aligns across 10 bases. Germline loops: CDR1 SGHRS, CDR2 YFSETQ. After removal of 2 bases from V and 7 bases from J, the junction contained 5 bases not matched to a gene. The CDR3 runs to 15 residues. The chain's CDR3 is CASSFTGTGDGELFF. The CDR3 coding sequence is TGCGCCAGCAGCTTTACCGGGACAGGGGACGGGGAGCTGTTTTTT.

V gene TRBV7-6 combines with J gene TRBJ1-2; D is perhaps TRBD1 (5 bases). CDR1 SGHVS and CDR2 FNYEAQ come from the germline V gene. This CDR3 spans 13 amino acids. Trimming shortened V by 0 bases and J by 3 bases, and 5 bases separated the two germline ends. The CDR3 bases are TGTGCCAGCAGCTTAGCCAGGGACTATGGCTACACCTTC. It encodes CASSLARDYGYTF.

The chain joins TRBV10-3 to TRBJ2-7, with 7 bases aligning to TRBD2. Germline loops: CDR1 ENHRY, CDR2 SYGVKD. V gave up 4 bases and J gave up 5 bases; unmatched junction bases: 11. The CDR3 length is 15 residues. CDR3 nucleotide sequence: TGTGCCATCAGTGCGAGGGGCGGGAGAGAGGACGAGCAGTACTTC. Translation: CAISARGGREDEQYF.

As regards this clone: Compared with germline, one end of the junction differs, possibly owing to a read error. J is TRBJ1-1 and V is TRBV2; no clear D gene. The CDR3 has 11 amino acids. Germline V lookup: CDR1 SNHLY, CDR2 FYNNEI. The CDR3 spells CASSGNSEAFF. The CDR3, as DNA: TGTGCCAGCAGTGGGAACAGTGAAGCTTTCTTT.

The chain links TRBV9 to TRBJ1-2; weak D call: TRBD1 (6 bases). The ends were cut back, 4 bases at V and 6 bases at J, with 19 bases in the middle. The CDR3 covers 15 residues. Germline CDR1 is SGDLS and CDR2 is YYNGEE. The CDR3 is CASSLNTGPFNGYTF. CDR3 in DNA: TGTGCCAGCAGCCTTAACACAGGGCCCTTTAATGGCTACACCTTC.